What follows are 3 T cell receptor beta chains derived from one specimen sequenced in a study of shared clonotypes between healthy human individuals. Naive CD8 cells comprised CD45RO-negative, CCR7-positively selected cells, excluding terminally differentiated effector memory CD45RA+ cells. Measured with immunoSEQ multiplex PCR; TCRdb has only the in-frame clones, and not every one. Seen here are about 700,000 clones, around 92% observed once, and the top ten hold nearly 25%. Sample: naive CD8+ T cells sorted from blood. The receptors shown here come from a man aged 30-40 years in good health.

The V and J genes are TRBV7-7 and TRBJ2-2; 9 nucleotides match TRBD1. J lost 4 bases, V lost 5 bases, and 5 bases had no gene match. CDR1 is SSHAT and CDR2 is FNYEAQ in the germline V gene (reference sequence). This CDR3 has 15 amino acids. This CDR3 reads CASSPWGQGTGELFF. The CDR3, as DNA: TGTGCCAGCAGCCCCTGGGGACAGGGCACCGGGGAGCTGTTTTTT.

The V gene is TRBV29-1, the J gene TRBJ2-7; D is possibly TRBD1 (5 bases). This CDR3 has 13 residues. The V end lost 3 bases, the J end lost 6 bases, and 15 bases lay between the germline ends. Germline loops: CDR1 SQVTM, CDR2 ANQGSEA. CDR3 DNA sequence: TGCAGCGTTGATGTTGGGGCCCCCGGCGAGCAGTACTTC. As protein: CSVDVGAPGEQYF.

The rearrangement joins TRBV4-1 to TRBJ1-5; D is uncertain. The CDR3 totals 17 residues. Germline V gene lookup returns CDR1 MGHRA and CDR2 YSYEKL. The V end lost 0 bases, the J end lost 4 bases, and 16 bases lay between the germline ends. In DNA form, the CDR3 reads TGCGCCAGCAGCCAAGAGCGCACAACGCCGGGGAATCAGCCCCAGCATTTT. This codes for CASSQERTTPGNQPQHF.